Presented here are 4 T cell receptor beta chains from one specimen sequenced in a study of cytomegalovirus exposure and HLA in healthy donors. A multiplex PCR was run with 60 Vbeta primers and 13 Jbeta primers. Sequencing used immunoSEQ multiplex PCR; TCRdb keeps in-frame clones, though not all of them. The table lists more than 70,000 clones, 70% to 80% of them singletons. Input material: PBMCs. The receptors shown here come from a man aged 50 to 60 in good health and CMV-seropositive.

J is TRBJ2-5 and V is TRBV30, with TRBD2 matching 11 bases. This CDR3 region has 17 residues. V was clipped by 5 bases and J by 4 bases; unmatched bases: 15. Germline CDR1 is GTSNPN and CDR2 is SVGIG (reference sequence). The CDR3 region is CAWSLVAGGRQIETQYF. CDR3 nucleotide sequence: TGTGCCTGGTCATTGGTAGCGGGAGGGCGTCAAATAGAGACCCAGTACTTC.

This clone has just a few counts. The CDR3 coding sequence is TGTGCCAGCAGCTACGGGATGGGAGACGTCACCGGGGAGCTGTTTTTT. Its protein product is CASSYGMGDVTGELFF. This chain uses TRBV9 with TRBJ2-2, with D maybe TRBD2 (5 bases). Germline lookup yields CDR1 SGDLS and CDR2 YYNGEE. The length of the CDR3 is 16 residues. V was cut by 4 bases and J by 4 bases, with 17 bases left in between. The full variable domain, its missing parts supplied by reference TRBV9 and TRBJ2-2, is DSGVTQTPKHLITATGQRVTLRCSPRSGDLSVYWYQQSLDQGLQFLIQYYNGEERAKGNILERFSAQQFPDLHSELNLSSLELGDSALYFCASSYGMGDVTGELFFGEGSRLTVL.

The chain employs TRBV6-1 and TRBJ2-5; 11 bases line up with TRBD2. Per germline, CDR1 MNHNS and CDR2 SASEGT. Losses at the gene ends were 7 bases for V and 3 bases for J; bases not matched to a gene: 4. The CDR3 sequence is 14 residues long. This chain's CDR3 is CASNLAGGKETQYF. In nucleotides, the CDR3 is TGTGCCAGCAACCTAGCGGGAGGAAAAGAGACCCAGTACTTC.

The rearrangement uses TRBV4-3 and TRBJ2-2; 11 bases map to TRBD2. The CDR3 extends over 20 amino acids. Trimming removed 3 bases from V and 0 bases from J; junction bases left unmatched: 12. Per the germline V gene, CDR1 is LGHNA and CDR2 is YSLEER. The CDR3 region is CASSHQPGLAEEPNTGELFF. The CDR3 region has the DNA TGCGCCAGCAGCCACCAGCCGGGACTAGCGGAGGAACCGAACACCGGGGAGCTGTTTTTT.